A selection of T cell receptor beta chains follows, all from one sample in a study of shared clonotypes between healthy human individuals. Sequencing was performed with immunoSEQ multiplex PCR; in TCRdb, only in-frame clones are kept and a portion is missing. This sample carries over a million clones, about 98.5% of them seen once, and the ten largest clones take 0.3% to 0.45%. The material sequenced was naive CD4+ T cells sorted from blood. These receptors came from a man younger than 45 in good health. Both conserved end residues are part of each CDR3. Fields, in order: clone size, D gene, V gene, J gene, CDR3 DNA, CDR3 protein. D genes are given only for firm matches. Clone size is not always given. Where it is, it says once, few, many or a class for expanded clones.

clone_size: once; d_call: TRBD2; v_call: TRBV7-2; j_call: TRBJ2-7; cdr3_nt: TGTGCCAGCAGCTTAGGGCGGGAGGCCGAGCAGTACTTC; cdr3_aa: CASSLGREAEQYF
clone_size: NA; d_call: TRBD1; v_call: TRBV19; j_call: TRBJ2-4; cdr3_nt: TGTGCCAGCACCGGAGACAGGGGGTTGAACATTCAGTACTTC; cdr3_aa: CASTGDRGLNIQYF
clone_size: NA; d_call: TRBD2; v_call: TRBV5-4; j_call: TRBJ2-3; cdr3_nt: TGTGCCAGCAGCTTGAGGGTAGCGGGAATGGGAGATACGCAGTATTTT; cdr3_aa: CASSLRVAGMGDTQYF
clone_size: NA; d_call: NA; v_call: TRBV14; j_call: TRBJ1-2; cdr3_nt: TGTGCCAGCAGCCAACGGTCAGGTGGACGGAACTATGGCTACACCTTC; cdr3_aa: CASSQRSGGRNYGYTF
clone_size: once; d_call: TRBD1; v_call: TRBV9; j_call: TRBJ2-6; cdr3_nt: TGTGCCAGCAGCGAGGGAGACAGGGTTAGGACTGGGGCCAACGTCCTAACTTTC; cdr3_aa: CASSEGDRVRTGANVLTF
clone_size: NA; d_call: NA; v_call: TRBV6-5; j_call: TRBJ2-7; cdr3_nt: TGTGCCAGCAGTTACTCAGGGGACCTCTCCTACGAGCAGTACTTC; cdr3_aa: CASSYSGDLSYEQYF
clone_size: NA; d_call: NA; v_call: TRBV6-1; j_call: TRBJ2-5; cdr3_nt: TGTGCCAGCAGTGAACGAACAGGGTACCAAGAGACCCAGTACTTC; cdr3_aa: CASSERTGYQETQYF
clone_size: NA; d_call: TRBD1; v_call: TRBV28; j_call: TRBJ2-6; cdr3_nt: TGTGCCAGCAGACCGGGACAGGGGGACTCTGGGGCCAACGTCCTGACTTTC; cdr3_aa: CASRPGQGDSGANVLTF
clone_size: once; d_call: NA; v_call: TRBV7-2; j_call: TRBJ1-5; cdr3_nt: TGTGCCAGCAGCTTAGTAGGCTTAACAGGTAGTCAGCCCCAGCATTTT; cdr3_aa: CASSLVGLTGSQPQHF
clone_size: once; d_call: NA; v_call: TRBV10-1; j_call: TRBJ1-3; cdr3_nt: TGCGCCAGCAGTGAAGGCAGTGGAAACACCATATATTTT; cdr3_aa: CASSEGSGNTIYF
clone_size: NA; d_call: NA; v_call: TRBV11-2; j_call: TRBJ2-1; cdr3_nt: TGTGCCAGCAGCGTATACCGGGGTATTGTAAATGAGCAGTTCTTC; cdr3_aa: CASSVYRGIVNEQFF
clone_size: NA; d_call: TRBD1; v_call: TRBV27; j_call: TRBJ2-3; cdr3_nt: TGTGCCAGCAGTTCGAACCTCCTCAGGGGGCTTAGCACAGATACGCAGTATTTT; cdr3_aa: CASSSNLLRGLSTDTQYF
clone_size: NA; d_call: TRBD2; v_call: TRBV7-6; j_call: TRBJ2-1; cdr3_nt: TGTGCCAGCAGCGGCTTCCGGCGGGAGAGGAATGAGCAGTTCTTC; cdr3_aa: CASSGFRRERNEQFF
clone_size: NA; d_call: TRBD1; v_call: TRBV19; j_call: TRBJ2-7; cdr3_nt: TGTGCCAGTAGTCGGACAGGGGCTCAGGACGAGCAGTACTTC; cdr3_aa: CASSRTGAQDEQYF
clone_size: NA; d_call: TRBD1; v_call: TRBV29-1; j_call: TRBJ2-7; cdr3_nt: TGCAGCGTTGAAGGGGAACCGACAGGGATTACCTACGAGCAGTACTTC; cdr3_aa: CSVEGEPTGITYEQYF
clone_size: NA; d_call: NA; v_call: TRBV9; j_call: TRBJ2-1; cdr3_nt: TGTGCCAGCAGCGAATCTCAAAGCGGTGCCTACAATGAGCAGTTCTTC; cdr3_aa: CASSESQSGAYNEQFF
clone_size: NA; d_call: NA; v_call: TRBV4-1; j_call: TRBJ1-2; cdr3_nt: TGCGCCAGCAGCCAGGGGTATGGCTACACCTTC; cdr3_aa: CASSQGYGYTF
clone_size: NA; d_call: TRBD1; v_call: TRBV2; j_call: TRBJ2-6; cdr3_nt: TGTGCCAGCAGTGGGGACAGCTCTGGGGCCAACGTCCTGACTTTC; cdr3_aa: CASSGDSSGANVLTF
clone_size: NA; d_call: NA; v_call: TRBV5-4; j_call: TRBJ2-7; cdr3_nt: TGTGCCAGCAGCTTTTCTATAGGGCCCTACGAGCAGTACTTC; cdr3_aa: CASSFSIGPYEQYF
clone_size: NA; d_call: TRBD1; v_call: TRBV7-9; j_call: TRBJ2-5; cdr3_nt: TGTGCCAGCAGCCTGGGGGACAGCAAACAAGAGACCCAGTACTTC; cdr3_aa: CASSLGDSKQETQYF
clone_size: NA; d_call: NA; v_call: TRBV20-1; j_call: TRBJ2-3; cdr3_nt: TGCAGTGCTAGCGCGAAAGATACGCAGTATTTT; cdr3_aa: CSASAKDTQYF
clone_size: NA; d_call: NA; v_call: TRBV18; j_call: TRBJ2-5; cdr3_nt: TGTGCCAGCTCACCACCCCCCGTCCTCCAAGAGACCCAGTACTTC; cdr3_aa: CASSPPPVLQETQYF
clone_size: NA; d_call: NA; v_call: TRBV28; j_call: TRBJ1-2; cdr3_nt: TGTGCCAGCAGTCGGACCGGGACAACTAACTATGGCTACACCTTC; cdr3_aa: CASSRTGTTNYGYTF
clone_size: NA; d_call: NA; v_call: TRBV27; j_call: TRBJ2-2; cdr3_nt: TGTGCCAGCAGTGACCGGGGAAGAGGAACCGGGGAGCTGTTTTTT; cdr3_aa: CASSDRGRGTGELFF
clone_size: NA; d_call: NA; v_call: TRBV18; j_call: TRBJ1-4; cdr3_nt: TGTGCCAGCTCACCACGGACAGCGGATACGGCTAATGAAAAACTGTTTTTT; cdr3_aa: CASSPRTADTANEKLFF
clone_size: NA; d_call: TRBD1; v_call: TRBV10-3; j_call: TRBJ1-4; cdr3_nt: TGTGCCATCAGCGGACAGGGGGGTGAAAAACTGTTTTTT; cdr3_aa: CAISGQGGEKLFF
clone_size: NA; d_call: TRBD2; v_call: TRBV5-1; j_call: TRBJ2-1; cdr3_nt: TGCGCCAGCAGCTTAGGACTAGCGGGAGTAGGTCCAAATGAGCAGTTCTTC; cdr3_aa: CASSLGLAGVGPNEQFF
clone_size: once; d_call: NA; v_call: TRBV5-1; j_call: TRBJ1-5; cdr3_nt: TGCGCCAGCAGCTTGGCGGGCCATCAGCCCCAGCATTTT; cdr3_aa: CASSLAGHQPQHF
clone_size: NA; d_call: TRBD1; v_call: TRBV19; j_call: TRBJ1-1; cdr3_nt: TGTGCCAGTAGTATATCCGGGACAGGGAGCAACACTGAAGCTTTCTTT; cdr3_aa: CASSISGTGSNTEAFF
clone_size: NA; d_call: NA; v_call: TRBV11-2; j_call: TRBJ2-5; cdr3_nt: TGTGCCAGCAGCTCCCGGGGACGAACTAATACTCCAGAGACCCAGTACTTC; cdr3_aa: CASSSRGRTNTPETQYF
clone_size: NA; d_call: NA; v_call: TRBV18; j_call: TRBJ2-1; cdr3_nt: TGTGCCAGCTCACTCGCAGGGTTCTCCTACAATGAGCAGTTCTTC; cdr3_aa: CASSLAGFSYNEQFF
clone_size: NA; d_call: NA; v_call: TRBV28; j_call: TRBJ2-1; cdr3_nt: TGTGCCAGCAGTTTACGGGGCAATGAGCAGTTCTTC; cdr3_aa: CASSLRGNEQFF
clone_size: NA; d_call: NA; v_call: TRBV7-2; j_call: TRBJ2-7; cdr3_nt: TGTGCCAGCAGCTTAGATGTAGGGTCCTACGAGCAGTACTTC; cdr3_aa: CASSLDVGSYEQYF
clone_size: NA; d_call: TRBD1; v_call: TRBV18; j_call: TRBJ1-1; cdr3_nt: TGTGCCAGCTCACCACAGGACAGGGGTAGCACTGAAGCTTTCTTT; cdr3_aa: CASSPQDRGSTEAFF